The 12 T cell receptor beta chains listed next were all sequenced from one sample in a study of long-term antiretroviral therapy in people with HIV. At the survey level, the v3.0 immunoSEQ assay was run. Only in-frame clones appear in the TCRdb table, and some are missing; sequencing was by immunoSEQ multiplex PCR. The repertoire holds 30,000 to 35,000 clones, with under 85% as singletons. The sequencing used unsorted PBMCs, collected 3 years after starting antiretroviral therapy. These receptors were taken from a man aged 50 to 59 with HIV.

The chain employs TRBV9 and TRBJ2-3, with 7 positions matching TRBD2. V lost 0 bases and J lost 2; bases outside the gene matches: 6. Germline CDR1 SGDLS, CDR2 YYNGEE. The CDR3 is 16 residues long. In DNA form, the CDR3 reads TGTGCCAGCAGCGTAGAAGGCGGGAGCCCCACAGATACGCAGTATTTT. Protein product: CASSVEGGSPTDTQYF. Full variable domain (missing parts from reference TRBV9 and TRBJ2-3): DSGVTQTPKHLITATGQRVTLRCSPRSGDLSVYWYQQSLDQGLQFLIQYYNGEERAKGNILERFSAQQFPDLHSELNLSSLELGDSALYFCASSVEGGSPTDTQYFGPGTRLTVL.

This chain links TRBV15 with TRBJ2-3, with unresolved D. Per germline, CDR1 LNHNV and CDR2 YYDKDF (reference sequence). The ends were cut back, 1 base at V and 5 bases at J, with 7 bases in the middle. There are 13 residues in the CDR3. CDR3 residues: CATSRGTRDTQYF. The CDR3 nucleotides are TGTGCCACCAGCAGAGGGACCAGAGATACGCAGTATTTT.

The rearrangement uses TRBV4-3 and TRBJ1-1, with D perhaps matching TRBD1 (5 bases). The CDR3 extends over 14 amino acids. The germline V gene has CDR1 LGHNA and CDR2 YSLEER. V was shortened by 4 bases and J by 3 bases, with 12 bases between the two germline ends. This CDR3 is CASSRAGGDTEAFF. DNA for the CDR3: TGCGCCAGCAGCCGCGCGGGGGGGGACACTGAAGCTTTCTTT.

This clone showed up just once. This chain links TRBV7-2 with TRBJ2-2; 7 nucleotides line up with TRBD1. This CDR3 is 14 amino acids long. The V and J ends lost 4 bases and 9 bases, in that order; junction bases with no gene match: 8. Germline V gene data show CDR1 as SGHTA and CDR2 as FQGNSA. The CDR3 DNA follows: TGTGCCAGCAGCTCCCGGACAGGCGCGCGGGAGCTGTTTTTT. It encodes CASSSRTGARELFF.

The V call is TRBV15, the J call TRBJ2-5; 11 bases align to TRBD1. V lost 3 bases to trimming and J lost 1 base; unmatched junction nucleotides: 10. Germline values: CDR1 LNHNV, CDR2 YYDKDF (reference sequence). This CDR3 has 18 amino acids. The CDR3 coding sequence is TGTGCCACCAGCAGGGTACTAGGGACAGGGGGGGGCCAAGAGACCCAGTACTTC. Its protein product is CATSRVLGTGGGQETQYF.

The chain joins TRBV9 to TRBJ2-7; 8 nucleotides agree with TRBD2. This CDR3 has 14 amino acids. Germline trimming cut 2 bases from V and 0 bases from J; bases unmatched to any gene: 1. Per germline, CDR1 SGDLS and CDR2 YYNGEE. CDR3 DNA: TGTGCCAGCAGCGTTACTAGCGGCTCCTACGAGCAGTACTTC. This codes for CASSVTSGSYEQYF.

The chain carries TRBV7-9 and TRBJ1-5; 8 nucleotides match TRBD1. V dropped 0 bases and J dropped 9; count of bases not matched to a gene: 10. The CDR3 length is 16 residues. Germline assignment: CDR1 SEHNR and CDR2 FQNEAQ (reference sequence). DNA for the CDR3: TGTGCCAGCAGCTTAGCGCTCGGCAGGGGGCCGGGGCCCCAGCATTTT. It codes for CASSLALGRGPGPQHF.

The chain recombines TRBV2 with TRBJ1-2; TRBD1 matches at 8 bases. CDR1 is SNHLY, CDR2 FYNNEI, per germline. The CDR3 is 18 amino acids. Trimming at V came to 0 bases and at J to 2 bases, leaving 11 bases not matched to a gene. CDR3 nucleotides: TGTGCCAGCAGTGAAGCTGGGGGGGGACAGGTGATAAACTATGGCTACACCTTC. It is translated as CASSEAGGGQVINYGYTF.

The chain employs TRBV4-2 and TRBJ2-1, with 12 bases that match TRBD2. The CDR3 consists of 16 residues. Losses at the gene ends were 1 base for V and 6 bases for J; bases not matched to a gene: 4. Germline CDR1 reads LGHNA; CDR2 reads YNFKEQ. The chain's CDR3 is CASSQVGLAGTNEQFF. The CDR3 coding sequence is TGTGCCAGCAGCCAAGTCGGACTAGCGGGAACCAATGAGCAGTTCTTC.

This clone was seen only a few times. The chain uses TRBV18 and TRBJ1-6, with a tentative D call TRBD1 (6 bases). Looked up from germline, CDR1 is KGHSH and CDR2 is LQKENI. CDR3 size: 16 residues. The V end lost 3 bases, the J end lost 5 bases, and 14 bases lay between the germline ends. The CDR3 coding sequence is TGTGCCAGCTCACCTTTCGGGACACGGGATAATTCACCCCTCCACTTT. Its translation: CASSPFGTRDNSPLHF. Combining the CDR3 with reference TRBV18 and TRBJ1-6 gives the whole variable domain NAGVMQNPRHLVRRRGQEARLRCSPMKGHSHVYWYRQLPEEGLKFMVYLQKENIIDESGMPKERFSAEFPKEGPSILRIQQVVRGDSAAYFCASSPFGTRDNSPLHFGNGTRLTVT.

The chain combines TRBV18 with TRBJ2-7, with 9 bases that match TRBD2. The junction had 14 bases not matched to a gene; V was cut back by 5 bases and J by 0 bases. Germline V CDR1 and CDR2: KGHSH, LQKENI. This CDR3 spans 18 amino acids. CDR3 bases: TGTGCCAGCTCATCCCGGACTAGCGCACCGTCTAGCTCCTACGAGCAGTACTTC. Its translation is CASSSRTSAPSSSYEQYF.

V is TRBV6-1 and J is TRBJ1-6, with D uncertain. The CDR3 totals 13 residues. The germline V gene encodes CDR1 MNHNS and CDR2 SASEGT. With 3 bases removed from V and 10 bases from J, the gap between germline ends came to 10 bases. CDR3 sequence (DNA): TGTGCCAGCAGTGATTCCACTGACTCACCCCTCCACTTT. Amino acids: CASSDSTDSPLHF.